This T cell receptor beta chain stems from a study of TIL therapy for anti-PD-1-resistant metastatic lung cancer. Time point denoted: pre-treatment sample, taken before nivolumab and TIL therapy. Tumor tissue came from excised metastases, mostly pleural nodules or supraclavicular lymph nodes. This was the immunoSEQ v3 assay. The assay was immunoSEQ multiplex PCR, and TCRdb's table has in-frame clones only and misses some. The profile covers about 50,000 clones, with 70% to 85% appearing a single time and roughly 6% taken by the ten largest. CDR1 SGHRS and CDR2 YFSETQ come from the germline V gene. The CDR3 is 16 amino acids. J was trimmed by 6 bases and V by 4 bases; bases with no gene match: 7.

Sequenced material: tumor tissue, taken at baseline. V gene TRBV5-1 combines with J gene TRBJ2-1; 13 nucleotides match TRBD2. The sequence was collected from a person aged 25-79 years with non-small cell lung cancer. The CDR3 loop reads CASSPLLAGGGNEQFF. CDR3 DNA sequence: TGCGCCAGCAGCCCACTACTAGCGGGAGGGGGCAATGAGCAGTTCTTC.